Presented here are 8 T cell receptor beta chains from one specimen sequenced in a study of OX40 agonist ivuxolimab in advanced cancers. The method was immunoSEQ multiplex PCR; TCRdb's version includes in-frame clones alone and lacks a portion of them. This repertoire shows over 60,000 clones, about four fifths found once; its top ten account for around 2.1%. The source material was CD4+ or CD8+ T cells sorted from blood, sampled in a trial of the OX40 agonist ivuxolimab. The source is an adult with an advanced solid tumor such as melanoma, head and neck, liver or kidney cancer.

The rearrangement uses TRBV7-9 and TRBJ2-7, with D possibly TRBD1 on 5 matching bases. CDR3 length: 11 residues. The V and J ends lost 5 bases and 6 bases respectively, with 8 bases between them. The germline CDR1 and CDR2 sequences are SEHNR and FQNEAQ (reference sequence). The CDR3 nucleotides read TGTGCCAGCAGCCAGACAGCCGAGCAGTACTTC. Protein: CASSQTAEQYF. Together with reference TRBV7-9 and TRBJ2-7, the CDR3 gives the full variable domain: DTGVSQNPRHKITKRGQNVTFRCDPISEHNRLYWYRQTLGQGPEFLTYFQNEAQLEKSRLLSDRFSAERPKGSFSTLEIQRTEQGDSAMYLCASSQTAEQYFGPGTRLTVT.

The CDR3 is CASSLGLIDSPLHF. CDR3 sequence (DNA): TGTGCCAGCAGCTTGGGCCTAATAGATTCACCCCTCCACTTT. This sequence joins TRBV5-4 and TRBJ1-6; D unclear. The germline V and J ends were trimmed by 0 bases and 8 bases, with 9 bases remaining between them. This CDR3 is 14 amino acids long. The germline V gene encodes CDR1 SGHNT and CDR2 YYREEE (reference sequence).

This chain links TRBV15 with TRBJ1-1; D may be TRBD1 (5 bases). Deletions cut 0 bases from V and 4 bases from J, with 12 bases between. The CDR3 is made up of 15 amino acids. CDR1 LNHNV and CDR2 YYDKDF come from the germline V gene (reference sequence). The CDR3 here is CATSRDGMGGTEAFF. The CDR3 coding sequence is TGTGCCACCAGCAGAGATGGTATGGGGGGCACTGAAGCTTTCTTT.

V usage is TRBV7-2 and J usage is TRBJ1-1; 8 bases fit TRBD1. From germline, CDR1 is SGHTA and CDR2 FQGNSA. This CDR3 is built from 14 residues. Trimming removed 6 bases from V and 3 bases from J; junction bases left unmatched: 6. The CDR3 reads CASSSQGADTEAFF. The DNA of the CDR3 is TGTGCCAGCAGTTCTCAGGGGGCGGACACTGAAGCTTTCTTT.

The chain joins TRBV4-2 to TRBJ2-3, with a weak D call TRBD2 (6 bases). Germline lookup yields CDR1 LGHNA and CDR2 YNFKEQ. This CDR3 contains 16 residues. V lost 3 bases to trimming and J lost 0 bases, with 13 bases between them. The CDR3 is CASSHDGSGSTDTQYF. DNA of the CDR3: TGTGCCAGCAGCCACGACGGGAGCGGTAGCACAGATACGCAGTATTTT.

V gene TRBV11-2 combines with J gene TRBJ2-1; TRBD1 or TRBD2 may be the D gene (5 bases each). The CDR3 sequence is 13 residues long. V was cut by 1 base and J by 6 bases, with 7 bases left in between. Germline loops: CDR1 SGHAT, CDR2 FQNNGV. The CDR3 nucleotides read TGTGCCAGCAGCTTAGCGGGGCTCAATGAGCAGTTCTTC. Translation: CASSLAGLNEQFF.

The CDR3 is CASSLSSGSGADTQYF. For the CDR3, the DNA is TGTGCCAGCAGCTTGAGCAGCGGGAGTGGGGCAGATACGCAGTATTTT. The rearrangement joins TRBV5-6 to TRBJ2-3; 8 bases map to TRBD2. Per germline, CDR1 SGHDT and CDR2 YYEEEE. This CDR3 comprises 16 residues. V lost 1 base to trimming and J lost 4 bases; unmatched junction nucleotides: 8. Full variable domain (remainder filled in from reference TRBV5-6 and TRBJ2-3): DAGVTQSPTHLIKTRGQQVTLRCSPKSGHDTVSWYQQALGQGPQFIFQYYEEEERQRGNFPDRFSGHQFPNYSSELNVNALLLGDSALYLCASSLSSGSGADTQYFGPGTRLTVL.

This clone has a handful of counts. This sequence joins TRBV7-2 and TRBJ2-3, with 11 bases identical to TRBD2. CDR3 length equals 18 residues. Germline CDR1 and CDR2: SGHTA and FQGNSA. Unmatched junction bases numbered 7, after V lost 0 bases and J lost 2 bases. The CDR3 DNA is TGTGCCAGCAGCTTAGCGGCTAGCGGGGGGCTACTCACAGATACGCAGTATTTT. Protein: CASSLAASGGLLTDTQYF.